This T cell receptor (beta chain) derives from a study of blood T cell repertoires in COVID-19. TCRdb keeps only in-frame clones here, not all; method: immunoSEQ multiplex PCR. The data hold roughly 50,000 clones, with 80% to 90% observed a single time. This clonotype was sampled from a man in his 70s with acute or convalescent COVID-19. The specimen was peripheral blood.

The CDR3 nucleotides read TGCGCCAGCAGTTTCTTAAGCGATGACAATGAGCAGTTCTTC. Translated, it gives CASSFLSDDNEQFF. The J gene is TRBJ2-1, the V gene TRBV5-1; no reliable D call. Trimming took off 5 bases at V and 5 bases at J, with 14 bases between the two ends. Germline CDR1 reads SGHRS; CDR2 reads YFSETQ. This CDR3 contains 14 residues.